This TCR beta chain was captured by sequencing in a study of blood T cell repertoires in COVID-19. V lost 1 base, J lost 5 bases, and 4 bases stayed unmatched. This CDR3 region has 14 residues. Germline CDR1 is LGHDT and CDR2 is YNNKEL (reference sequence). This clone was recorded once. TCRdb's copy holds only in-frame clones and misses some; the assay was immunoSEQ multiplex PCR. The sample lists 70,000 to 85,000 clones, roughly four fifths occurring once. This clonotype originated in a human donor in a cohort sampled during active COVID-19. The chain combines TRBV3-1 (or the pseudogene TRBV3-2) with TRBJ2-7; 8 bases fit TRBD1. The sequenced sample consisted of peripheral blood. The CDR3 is CASSQGQGAHEQYF. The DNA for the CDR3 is TGTGCCAGCAGCCAAGGGCAGGGGGCCCACGAGCAGTACTTC.